This T cell receptor (beta chain) comes out of a study of T cells in Graves' hyperthyroidism and ophthalmopathy (dated by TCRdb to between 2018 and 2021). With respect to the entire study: TCR V-J signatures able to tell the groups apart were searched for in a discovery cohort of 90 to 100 patients, of whom approximately 40 had Graves' ophthalmopathy and more than 55 had stable Graves' hyperthyroidism. Prospective prediction of ophthalmopathy was tested in an independent validation cohort of fewer than 20 hyperthyroidism patients and some 17 patients who later progressed to ophthalmopathy. The approximately 90 discovery patients were divided at random into training and test sets in a 7:3 ratio. In several Graves' hyperthyroidism patients, the study also compared T-cell repertoires from thyroid tissue with T-cell repertoires from blood. After sampling, hyperthyroidism patients received methimazole starting at 30 mg daily, and ophthalmopathy patients received high-dose intravenous methylprednisolone. The paper describes TCR Vbeta CDR3 sequencing of 135 peripheral blood samples, made up of about 40 ophthalmopathy patients, roughly 75 hyperthyroidism patients and approximately 17 progressor patients. Overall study results and their limits: Sample size was not statistically predetermined, and blinding of investigators to group allocation was not performed. Most expanded thyroid clonotypes (frequency above 0.001) were also detected in blood, suggesting blood repertoires may reflect thyroid immune responses. In validation, the model predicted progression to ophthalmopathy with 55% to 71% sensitivity and less than 75% specificity, a median of about 6.7 months before onset. A 13 V-J signature model separated ophthalmopathy from stable hyperthyroidism, with about 90% sensitivity and roughly 84% specificity in cross-validation and 80%/75% in testing.

Comments on this clonotype: The target of this receptor is not known. Given the absence of the conserved phenylalanine or tryptophan at the CDR3 end, a read error is likely.

The study excluded patients with uncontrolled infections, other autoimmune diseases, pregnancy or lactation. Diagnoses were based on clinical symptoms, serum thyroxine and TRAb, thyroid ultrasound and orbital computed tomography. Total RNA was extracted with Trizol reagent, and quality was checked on an Agilent 2100 Bioanalyzer. The TCR beta CDR3 regions were amplified from the RNA transcripts. The TCR CDR3 was subjected to a first round of RT-PCR using the HTBI primer set and the Qiagen OneStep RT-PCR kit. Libraries were constructed in a second round of multiplex PCR, after which size selection and purification were performed. Sequencing of the libraries was done on an Illumina HiSeq2000 using paired-end 100 bp reads. As for how the authors treated the data: Raw data were processed with SOAPnuke, discarding reads with adapters, uncalled bases, mean Phred below 15, or no exact constant-primer or identifier match. COPE v1.2.5 was used to merge high-quality paired reads, and clonotypes were defined as unique nucleotide sequences. MiTCR v1.1 was used to align the clonotypes against IMGT TRBV, TRBD and TRBJ reference segments. Only V-J combinations with frequency above 0.0001, covering 99% to 99.2% of repertoires, were analysed. A TCS score was defined as the ratio between F50 (clonal expansion) and ExV (chaos), using BLOSUM62-based TCRdist between CDR3 peptides within each V-J. Welch's t-statistics and random forest reduced some 510 V-J features to some 14, which were used in a naive Bayes classifier (R e1071). Thyroid-blood repertoire similarity was quantified with the Morisita-Horn index. The public reads were reanalyzed by TCRdb: fastp trimming at Q25, MiXCR alignment, in-frame beta chains only. CDR3 protein sequences are deduplicated, and each keeps its most common genes and DNA. The V and J calls were not made by the authors but by TCRdb's processing. This sample comprises 550,000 to 600,000 distinct CDR3 sequences, about 45% of them detected only once. About 20% of the sample rests with the top ten.

The receptor was derived from an adult woman with Graves' disease, either hyperthyroidism or ophthalmopathy (not recorded which). The specimen sequenced was peripheral blood or thyroid tissue (not recorded which).

The sequenced DNA: TGTGCCAGCAGCTTAGACAGGGGGACCCAGTACCTC. Translated, it gives CASSLDRGTQYL. The V and J segments used are TRBV11-2 and TRBJ2-5; the D gene is perhaps TRBD1, from 6 matching bases. The germline V gene yields SGHAT for CDR1 and FQNNGV for CDR2. The CDR3 adds up to 12 amino acids, both ends counted. Only the CDR3 portion is preserved as DNA: 36 bases, with reading frame beginning at the first base. V is reduced by 0 bases and J by 7 bases, leaving a spacing of 6 bases between them.